This T cell receptor beta chain appears in the sequencing data of a study of cytomegalovirus exposure and HLA in healthy donors. Deletions cut 5 bases from V and 1 base from J, with 13 bases between. The CDR3 totals 15 residues. Germline values: CDR1 PRHDT, CDR2 FYEKMQ (reference sequence). PCR amplification relied on 60 Vbeta primers (plus 13 Jbeta primers). Using immunoSEQ multiplex PCR, the repertoire was profiled, and TCRdb retains in-frame clones only, with some absent. The sample yields 180,000 or so clones, roughly 87% seen once. This chain connects TRBV13 to TRBJ2-3; the D is unclear. The receptor was isolated from a man aged 40-49 years in good health and CMV-seronegative. Material: PBMCs. CDR3 bases: TGTGCCAGCAGCCCCGGGTATGGTGGCACAGATACGCAGTATTTT. Protein sequence: CASSPGYGGTDTQYF.